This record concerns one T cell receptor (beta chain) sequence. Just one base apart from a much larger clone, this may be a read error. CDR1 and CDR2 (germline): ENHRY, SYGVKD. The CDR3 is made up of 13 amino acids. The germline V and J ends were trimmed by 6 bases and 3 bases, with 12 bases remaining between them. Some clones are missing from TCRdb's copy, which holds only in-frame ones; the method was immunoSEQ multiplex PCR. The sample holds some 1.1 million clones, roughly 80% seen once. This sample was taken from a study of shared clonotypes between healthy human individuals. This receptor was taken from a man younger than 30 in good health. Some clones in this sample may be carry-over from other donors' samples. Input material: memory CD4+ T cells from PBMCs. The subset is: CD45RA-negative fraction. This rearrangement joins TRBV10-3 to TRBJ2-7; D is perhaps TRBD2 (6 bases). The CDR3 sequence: CAIRDRGGYEQYF. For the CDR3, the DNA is TGTGCCATCAGGGACCGGGGAGGCTACGAGCAGTACTTC.